The clone carrying this T cell receptor (beta chain) was recorded many times. The antigen is not known. The data derive from a study of T cells in Graves' hyperthyroidism and ophthalmopathy. Germline V gene data show CDR1 as GTSNPN and CDR2 as SVGIG (reference sequence). The CDR3 extends over 14 amino acids. The V and J ends lost 3 bases and 2 bases respectively, with 11 bases between them. From RNA transcripts, TCR beta CDR3 regions were amplified. Primed by the HTBI set, a first-round RT-PCR was run on the TCR CDR3. TCRdb fed the multiplex PCR reads into MiXCR, producing one record per CDR3 protein. Of approximately 600,000 distinct CDR3 sequences listed, less than 25% are singletons. Whole-study findings and limits: Clonotypes that were expanded in thyroid above 0.001 mostly appeared in blood too.

The sample taken for sequencing was blood. This chain links TRBV30 with TRBJ2-1; D may correspond to TRBD1 or TRBD2 (6 bases each). The clonotype comes from a man aged 30 to 39 with Graves' ophthalmopathy. The DNA of the CDR3 is TGTGCCTGGAGCCCGGGGGCAGCCTACAATGAGCAGTTCTTC. It yields the protein CAWSPGAAYNEQFF.